This T cell receptor (beta chain) was sequenced during a study of CD8+CD57+ T cells in acquired aplastic anemia. Study-level background: 3 to 3.5 ug was the average amount of DNA from sorted CD4+ and CD8+ cells. In CD4+ cells, healthy donors produced an average of roughly 11 million reads.

For CDR3 and TCR beta VDJ profiling, genomic DNA was the template used. In TCRdb, the reads were re-called with MiXCR into one record per CDR3 protein. The table shows roughly 160,000 distinct CDR3 sequences, with 55% to 80% occurring only once. With 10 bases clipped from V and 0 bases from J, the junction kept 5 bases outside the gene matches. The germline gives CDR1 KGHDR, CDR2 SFDVKD. The CDR3 has 13 amino acids. The chain recombines TRBV24-1 with TRBJ2-7, with 7 bases aligning to TRBD1. The receptor was isolated from a human donor in good health. Sequencing was done on a sample of sorted CD4+, CD8+, or CD8+CD57+ T cells (not recorded which) from PBMCs. CDR3 amino acids: CATQGQNSYEQYF. The CDR3 nucleotides read TGTGCCACTCAGGGACAGAACTCCTACGAGCAGTACTTC.